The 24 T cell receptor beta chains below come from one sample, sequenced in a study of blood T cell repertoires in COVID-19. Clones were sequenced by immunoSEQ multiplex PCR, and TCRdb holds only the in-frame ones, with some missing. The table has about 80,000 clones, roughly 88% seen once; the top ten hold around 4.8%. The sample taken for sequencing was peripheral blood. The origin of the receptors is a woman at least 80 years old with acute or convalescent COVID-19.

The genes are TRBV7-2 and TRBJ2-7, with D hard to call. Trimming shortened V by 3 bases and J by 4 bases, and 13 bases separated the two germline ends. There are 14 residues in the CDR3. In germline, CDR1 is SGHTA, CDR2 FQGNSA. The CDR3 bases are TGTGCCAGCAGCTTGAACAGAGTAGGATACGAGCAGTACTTC. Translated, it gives CASSLNRVGYEQYF.

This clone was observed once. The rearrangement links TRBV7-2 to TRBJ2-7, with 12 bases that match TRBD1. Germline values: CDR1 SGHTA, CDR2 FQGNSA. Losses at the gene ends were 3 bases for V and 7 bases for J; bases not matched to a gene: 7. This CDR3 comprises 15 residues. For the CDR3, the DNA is TGTGCCAGCAGCTTTCAGGGACAGGGGGCAAGAGAGCAGTACTTC. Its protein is CASSFQGQGAREQYF.

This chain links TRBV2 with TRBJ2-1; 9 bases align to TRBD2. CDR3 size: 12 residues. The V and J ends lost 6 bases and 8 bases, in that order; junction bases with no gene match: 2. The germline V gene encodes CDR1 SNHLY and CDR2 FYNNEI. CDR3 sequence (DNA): TGTGCCAGCAGATTAGCGGGAGATGAGCAGTTCTTC. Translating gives CASRLAGDEQFF.

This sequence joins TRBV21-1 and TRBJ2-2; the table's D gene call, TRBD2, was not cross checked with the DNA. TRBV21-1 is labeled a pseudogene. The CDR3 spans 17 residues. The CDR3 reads CASSDPRGGSNTGELFF. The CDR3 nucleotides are TGTGCCAGCAGCGACCCTAGGGGAGGGTCAAACACCGGGGAGCTGTTTTTT.

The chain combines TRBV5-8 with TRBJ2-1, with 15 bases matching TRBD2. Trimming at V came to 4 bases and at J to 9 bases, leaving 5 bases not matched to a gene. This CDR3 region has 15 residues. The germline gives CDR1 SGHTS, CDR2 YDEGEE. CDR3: CASSLGTSGRSEQFF. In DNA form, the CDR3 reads TGTGCCAGCAGCCTCGGGACTAGCGGGAGGAGTGAGCAGTTCTTC.

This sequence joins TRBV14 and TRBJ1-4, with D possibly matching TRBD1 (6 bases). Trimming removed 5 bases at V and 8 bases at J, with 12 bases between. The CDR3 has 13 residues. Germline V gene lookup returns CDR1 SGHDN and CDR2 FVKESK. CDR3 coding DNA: TGTGCCAGCAGCTGGGGGCCAAGGGAAAAACTGTTTTTT. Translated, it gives CASSWGPREKLFF.

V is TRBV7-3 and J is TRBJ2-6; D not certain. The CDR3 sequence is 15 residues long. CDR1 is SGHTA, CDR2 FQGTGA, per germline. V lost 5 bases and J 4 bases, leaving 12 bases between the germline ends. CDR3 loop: CASSPGTLGANVLTF. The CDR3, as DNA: TGTGCCAGCAGCCCCGGTACGCTGGGGGCCAACGTCCTGACTTTC. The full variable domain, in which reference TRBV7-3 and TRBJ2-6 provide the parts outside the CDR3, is GAGVSQTPSNKVTEKGKYVELRCDPISGHTALYWYRQSLGQGPEFLIYFQGTGAADDSGLPNDRFFAVRPEGSVSTLKIQRTERGDSAVYLCASSPGTLGANVLTFGAGSRLTVL.

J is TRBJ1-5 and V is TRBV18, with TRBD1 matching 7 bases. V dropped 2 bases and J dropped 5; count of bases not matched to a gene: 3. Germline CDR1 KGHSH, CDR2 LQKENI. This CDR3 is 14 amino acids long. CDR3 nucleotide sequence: TGTGCCAGCTCACCAACAGGGGTGGATCAGCCCCAGCATTTT. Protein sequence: CASSPTGVDQPQHF.

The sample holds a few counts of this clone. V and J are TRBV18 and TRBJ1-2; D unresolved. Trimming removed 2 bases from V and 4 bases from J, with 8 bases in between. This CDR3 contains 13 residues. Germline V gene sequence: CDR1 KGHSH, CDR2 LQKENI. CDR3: CASSPTESYGYTF. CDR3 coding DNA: TGTGCCAGCTCACCAACAGAATCCTATGGCTACACCTTC.

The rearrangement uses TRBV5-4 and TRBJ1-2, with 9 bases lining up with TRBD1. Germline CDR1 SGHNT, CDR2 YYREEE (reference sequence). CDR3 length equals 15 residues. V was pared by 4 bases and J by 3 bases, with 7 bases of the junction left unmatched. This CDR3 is CASSRDRDLDYGYTF. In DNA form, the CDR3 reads TGTGCCAGCAGCCGGGACAGGGATTTGGACTATGGCTACACCTTC.

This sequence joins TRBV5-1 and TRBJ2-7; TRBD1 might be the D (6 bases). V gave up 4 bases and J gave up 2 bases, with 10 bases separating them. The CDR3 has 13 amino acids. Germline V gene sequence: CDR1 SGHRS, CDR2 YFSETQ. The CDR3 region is CASSGAGAYEQYF. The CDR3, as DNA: TGCGCCAGCAGCGGTGCAGGGGCCTACGAGCAGTACTTC.

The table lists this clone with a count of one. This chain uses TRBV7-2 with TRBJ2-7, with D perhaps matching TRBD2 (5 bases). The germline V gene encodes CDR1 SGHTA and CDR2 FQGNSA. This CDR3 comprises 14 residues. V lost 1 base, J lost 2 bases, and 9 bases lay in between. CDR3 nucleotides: TGTGCCAGCAGCTTAGTGGGAGTAGCCTACGAGCAGTACTTC. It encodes CASSLVGVAYEQYF.

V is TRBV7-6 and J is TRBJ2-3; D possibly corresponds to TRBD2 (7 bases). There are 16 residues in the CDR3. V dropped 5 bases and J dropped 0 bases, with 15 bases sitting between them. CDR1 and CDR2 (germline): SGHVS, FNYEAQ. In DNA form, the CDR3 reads TGTGCCAGCAGCCTCATGGGGGGGGCTAGCACAGATACGCAGTATTTT. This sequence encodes CASSLMGGASTDTQYF.

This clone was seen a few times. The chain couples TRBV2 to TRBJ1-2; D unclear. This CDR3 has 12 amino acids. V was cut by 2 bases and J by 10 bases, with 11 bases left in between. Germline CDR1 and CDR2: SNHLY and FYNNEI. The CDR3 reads CASSEWSSLYTF. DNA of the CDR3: TGTGCCAGCAGTGAATGGAGCAGCCTCTACACCTTC. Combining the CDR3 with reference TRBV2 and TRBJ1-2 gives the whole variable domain EPEVTQTPSHQVTQMGQEVILRCVPISNHLYFYWYRQILGQKVEFLVSFYNNEISEKSEIFDDQFSVERPDGSNFTLKIRSTKLEDSAMYFCASSEWSSLYTFGSGTRLTVV.

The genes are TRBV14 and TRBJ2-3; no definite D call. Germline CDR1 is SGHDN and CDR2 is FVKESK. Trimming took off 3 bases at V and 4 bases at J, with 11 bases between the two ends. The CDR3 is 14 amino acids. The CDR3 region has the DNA TGTGCCAGCAGCCAGGGCTTTCTCGCAGATACGCAGTATTTT. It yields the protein CASSQGFLADTQYF.

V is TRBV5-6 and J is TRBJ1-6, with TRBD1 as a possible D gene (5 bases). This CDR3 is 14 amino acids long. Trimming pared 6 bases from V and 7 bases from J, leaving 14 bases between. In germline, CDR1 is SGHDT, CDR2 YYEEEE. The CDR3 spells CASTRRGNNSPLHF. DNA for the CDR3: TGTGCCAGCACCCGGAGGGGTAACAATTCACCCCTCCACTTT. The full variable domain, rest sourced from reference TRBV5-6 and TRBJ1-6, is DAGVTQSPTHLIKTRGQQVTLRCSPKSGHDTVSWYQQALGQGPQFIFQYYEEEERQRGNFPDRFSGHQFPNYSSELNVNALLLGDSALYLCASTRRGNNSPLHFGNGTRLTVT.

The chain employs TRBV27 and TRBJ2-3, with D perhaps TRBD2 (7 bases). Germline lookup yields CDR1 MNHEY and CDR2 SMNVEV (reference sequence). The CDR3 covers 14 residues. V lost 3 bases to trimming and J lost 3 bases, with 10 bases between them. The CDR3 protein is CASSFGGRTDTQYF. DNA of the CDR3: TGTGCCAGCAGTTTCGGGGGGCGAACAGATACGCAGTATTTT.

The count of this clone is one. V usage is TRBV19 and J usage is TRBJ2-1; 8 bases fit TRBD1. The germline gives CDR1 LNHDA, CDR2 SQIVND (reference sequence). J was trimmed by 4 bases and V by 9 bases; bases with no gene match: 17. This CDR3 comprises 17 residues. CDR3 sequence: CASQTPGTGRTYNEQFF. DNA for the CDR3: TGTGCCAGCCAGACTCCTGGGACAGGCCGAACTTACAATGAGCAGTTCTTC.

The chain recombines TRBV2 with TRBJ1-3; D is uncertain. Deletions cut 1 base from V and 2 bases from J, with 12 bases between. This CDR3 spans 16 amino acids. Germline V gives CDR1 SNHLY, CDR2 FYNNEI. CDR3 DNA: TGTGCCAGCAGTGAAGGGAATCGCCAGGCTGGAAACACCATATATTTT. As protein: CASSEGNRQAGNTIYF.

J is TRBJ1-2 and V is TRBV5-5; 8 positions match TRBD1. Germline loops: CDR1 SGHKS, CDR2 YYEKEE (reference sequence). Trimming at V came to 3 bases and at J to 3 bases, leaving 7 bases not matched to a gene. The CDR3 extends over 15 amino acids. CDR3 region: CASSSQGGTYYGYTF. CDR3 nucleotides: TGTGCCAGCAGCTCACAGGGGGGGACCTACTATGGCTACACCTTC.

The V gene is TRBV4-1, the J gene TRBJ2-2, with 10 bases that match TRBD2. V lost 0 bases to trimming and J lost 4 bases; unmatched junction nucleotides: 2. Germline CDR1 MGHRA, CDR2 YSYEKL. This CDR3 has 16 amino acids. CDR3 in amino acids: CASSQEGLASTGELFF. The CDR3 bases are TGCGCCAGCAGCCAAGAGGGACTAGCGAGCACCGGGGAGCTGTTTTTT.

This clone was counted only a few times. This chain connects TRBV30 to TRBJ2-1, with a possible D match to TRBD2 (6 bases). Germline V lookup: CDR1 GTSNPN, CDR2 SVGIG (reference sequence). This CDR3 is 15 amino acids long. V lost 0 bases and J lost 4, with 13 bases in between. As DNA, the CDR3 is TGTGCCTGGAGTGTACGTAGCGGTTATTACAATGAGCAGTTCTTC. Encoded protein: CAWSVRSGYYNEQFF.

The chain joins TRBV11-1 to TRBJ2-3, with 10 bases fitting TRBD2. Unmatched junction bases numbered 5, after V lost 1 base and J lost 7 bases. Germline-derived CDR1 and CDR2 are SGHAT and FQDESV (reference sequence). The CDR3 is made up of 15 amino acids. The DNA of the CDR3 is TGTGCCAGCAGCTTAGGAGCGGGGGGGCGAAATACGCAGTATTTT. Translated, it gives CASSLGAGGRNTQYF.

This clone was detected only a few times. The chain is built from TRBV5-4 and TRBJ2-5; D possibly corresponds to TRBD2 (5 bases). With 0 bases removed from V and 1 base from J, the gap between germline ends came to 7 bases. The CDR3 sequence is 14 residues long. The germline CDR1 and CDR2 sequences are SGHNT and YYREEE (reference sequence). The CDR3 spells CASSLAGIQETQYF. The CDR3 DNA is TGTGCCAGCAGCTTGGCCGGGATCCAAGAGACCCAGTACTTC.